This T cell receptor (beta chain) is drawn from a study of CD8+CD57+ T cells in acquired aplastic anemia. For sequencing, patients were chosen who had shown expansion of CD8+CD57+ cells by flow cytometry. CDR3 and TCR beta VDJ profiling relied on genomic DNA as the template. TCRdb fed the reads into MiXCR, producing one record per CDR3 protein. The sample has around 200,000 distinct CDR3 sequences, roughly 60% seen once. The CDR3 consists of 15 residues. CDR1 is SGHDT and CDR2 is YYEEEE in the germline V gene. Details on this clonotype: Germline is not matched at one junction end, which may reflect a read error.

The sequencing input was sorted CD4+, CD8+, or CD8+CD57+ T cells (not recorded which) from PBMCs. This receptor was taken from a human donor with aplastic anemia. The chain uses TRBV5-6 and TRBJ2-1, with D perhaps given as TRBD1 or TRBD2 (5 bases each). The CDR3 nucleotides are TGCGCCAGCAGCTGGGACCTTAGCTCCTACAATGAGCAGTTCTTC. Translating gives CASSWDLSSYNEQFF.